These 18 T cell receptor beta chains share one sample of origin, sequenced in a study of tumor and adjacent non-tumor tissue in lung cancer. This sample's RNA came from whole unsorted tissue. The normal lung tissue was taken more than 3 cm from the tumor edge. TCRbeta libraries were built with three rounds of nested PCR, modified from ARM-PCR. TCRdb passed the multiplex PCR reads through MiXCR, listing each CDR3 protein once. This repertoire shows nearly 50,000 distinct CDR3 sequences, about 68% found once; its top ten account for around 30%. The specimen sequenced was distant non-tumor lung tissue. The receptor source for this set is a woman between 65 and 79 years old with non-small cell lung cancer.

As to this clonotype: Germline is not matched at one junction end, which may reflect a read error. The chain has TRBV6-5 and TRBJ1-1, with 7 nucleotides matching TRBD1. This CDR3 contains 13 residues. Germline V gene sequence: CDR1 MNHEY, CDR2 SVGAGI. CDR3 in amino acids: CTSSKQGSTEDFF. Written as DNA, the CDR3 is TGTACCAGCAGTAAACAGGGGTCGACTGAAGATTTCTTT.

This clonotype was seen more than once but under ten times. A much bigger clone sits one base away, suggesting this may be a read error. This chain connects TRBV6-5 to TRBJ2-7; 7 bases are a match to TRBD2. The CDR3 is 16 residues long. Germline V gene sequence: CDR1 MNHEY, CDR2 SVGAGI. The V and J ends lost 0 bases and 7 bases, in that order; junction bases with no gene match: 12. The chain's CDR3 is CASSYSPSLATREQYF. CDR3 bases: TGTGCCAGCAGTTACTCCCCCTCACTAGCGACCCGGGAGCAGTACTTC.

This clonotype has a handful of counts. The CDR3 DNA is TGTGCCAGTAGTATAGGCCCGGATGGCGATGAGCAGTTCTTC. Encoded protein: CASSIGPDGDEQFF. The V gene is TRBV19, the J gene TRBJ2-1; unclear D gene. V gave up 1 base and J gave up 8 bases, with 12 bases separating them. The CDR3 loop spans 14 amino acids. Per the germline V gene, CDR1 is LNHDA and CDR2 is SQIVND (reference sequence).

The J gene is TRBJ2-7, the V gene TRBV20-1; 11 positions match TRBD2. Germline values: CDR1 DFQATT, CDR2 SNEGSKA (reference sequence). CDR3 length: 15 amino acids. The V gene end was trimmed by 4 bases and the J gene end by 4 bases; junction bases not matched to a gene: 9. CDR3 loop: CSAISLAGVGYEQYF. The CDR3 DNA is TGCAGTGCTATCTCACTAGCGGGAGTTGGGTACGAGCAGTACTTC.

The CDR3 here is CASSPSSGAYLGNEQFF. As DNA, the CDR3 is TGTGCCAGCAGCCCGAGTTCTGGCGCATATTTGGGCAATGAGCAGTTCTTC. The V gene is TRBV5-4, the J gene TRBJ2-1; D uncertain. The CDR3 has 17 residues. Germline assignment: CDR1 SGHNT and CDR2 YYREEE (reference sequence). V was clipped by 4 bases and J by 6 bases, with 23 bases between them.

To note about this clonotype: Its ends do not fully match the called genes, so a read error is possible. The rearrangement links TRBV25-1 to TRBJ2-6, with no clear D. The CDR3 is made up of 16 amino acids. Germline V gene lookup returns CDR1 MGHDK and CDR2 SYGVNS. Written as DNA, the CDR3 is TGTGCCAGCAGTGAATTTGGAGACTCTGAGGCCAACGTCCTGACTTTC. This translates into CASSEFGDSEANVLTF.

In its sample, this clonotype was seen many times. CDR3 bases: TGTGCCAGCAGCTTAAGGGCCTACGAGCAGTACTTC. Translating it yields CASSLRAYEQYF. The chain employs TRBV5-5 and TRBJ2-7; no reliable D call. Trimming stripped 2 bases from V and 2 bases from J, with 5 bases between. There are 12 residues in the CDR3. CDR1 is SGHKS, CDR2 YYEKEE, per germline (reference sequence).

This clonotype was seen repeatedly, ten times or more. The chain employs TRBV28 and TRBJ1-6, with D perhaps matching TRBD1 (5 bases). Per the germline V gene, CDR1 is MDHEN and CDR2 is SYDVKM. The CDR3 length is 17 residues. Trimming left V 4 bases short and J 0 bases short, with 13 bases between. This CDR3 is CASSSSGPGSYNSPLHF. The CDR3 nucleotides are TGTGCCAGCAGTTCCTCGGGACCTGGCTCCTATAATTCACCCCTCCACTTT.

In regard to this clonotype: Being one base from a much bigger clone, this may be a read error. The V call is TRBV20-1, the J call TRBJ2-7; D remains ambiguous. This CDR3 comprises 15 residues. The V end was cut by 0 bases, the J end by 1 base, with 13 bases between. CDR1 and CDR2 from the germline V gene are DFQATT and SNEGSKA (reference sequence). CDR3 residues: CSARDSRIISYEQYF. As DNA, the CDR3 is TGCAGTGCTAGAGATAGCAGGATCATATCCTACGAGCAGTACTTC.

Notes on this clonotype: A much larger clone differs from this one at a single base, so this may be a read error. This chain joins TRBV30 and TRBJ2-7; D ambiguous. Germline CDR1 and CDR2: GTSNPN and SVGIG (reference sequence). Trimming pared 2 bases from V and 6 bases from J, leaving 17 bases between. This CDR3 contains 14 residues. CDR3 sequence: CAWSIRSSHREQYF. The CDR3 coding sequence is TGTGCCTGGAGTATTCGTAGTTCCCACCGCGAGCAGTACTTC.

This clonotype has ten or more counts. CDR3 protein: CASSPGTGVETQYF. CDR3 bases: TGTGCCAGCAGCCCGGGGACAGGGGTAGAGACCCAGTACTTC. The gene calls are TRBV7-3 and TRBJ2-5, with 10 positions matching TRBD1. Looked up from germline, CDR1 is SGHTA and CDR2 is FQGTGA. This CDR3 contains 14 residues. Trimming cost V 5 bases and J 4 bases; bases outside gene matches: 4.

Comment on this clonotype: The conserved final phenylalanine or tryptophan is absent from the CDR3, which likely points to a read error. The chain carries TRBV12-3 or TRBV12-4 and TRBJ2-3; D possibly corresponds to TRBD2 (5 bases). This CDR3 is built from 12 residues. V lost 8 bases, J lost 5 bases, and 11 bases lay in between. CDR3 sequence (DNA): TGTGCCAGCTGTTCACGGGGAGATACGCAGTATTCT. It specifies CASCSRGDTQYS.

About this clonotype: The junction departs from germline at one end; a sequencing error may be responsible. J is TRBJ2-3 and V is TRBV5-5; weak D call: TRBD2 (5 bases). Germline loops: CDR1 SGHKS, CDR2 YYEKEE (reference sequence). The CDR3 runs 15 residues. DNA for the CDR3: TGTGCCAGCAGCATACCTGACGGGGTCACAGATACCCAGTATTTT. Encoded protein: CASSIPDGVTDTQYF.

V is TRBV11-2 and J is TRBJ2-5, with a possible D match to TRBD1 (5 bases). CDR1 and CDR2 from the germline V gene are SGHAT and FQNNGV. V lost 1 base, J lost 4 bases, and 10 bases lay in between. CDR3 size: 14 residues. The CDR3, as DNA: TGTGCCAGCAGCTTAGGTGGCAGGGTAGAGACCCAGTACTTC. It is translated as CASSLGGRVETQYF.

Notes on this clonotype: At one end, the junction sequence differs from germline, possibly due to a read error. This chain uses TRBV11-1 with TRBJ2-1; the match to TRBD2 covers 8 bases. Germline lookup yields CDR1 SGHAT and CDR2 FQDESV (reference sequence). The CDR3 length is 16 residues. The CDR3 DNA reads TGTGCCGGCAGCCTAGCCCTAGCGGGCCTGTACAATGAGCGGTTCTTC. Its translation: CAGSLALAGLYNERFF.

This clonotype was counted many times. The V gene is TRBV7-8, the J gene TRBJ1-4; D remains ambiguous. This CDR3 spans 15 amino acids. V gave up 3 bases and J gave up 8 bases, with 16 bases separating them. Germline loops: CDR1 SGHVS, CDR2 FQNEAQ. CDR3 nucleotide sequence: TGTGCCAGCAGCTTTCCGGGAGATCGGATAGAAAAACTGTTTTTT. Its protein is CASSFPGDRIEKLFF.

This clonotype ranks as medium-sized. This sequence joins TRBV29-1 and TRBJ1-2, with TRBD1 as a possible D gene (5 bases). CDR1 is SQVTM and CDR2 is ANQGSEA in the germline V gene. Deletions cut 2 bases from V and 7 bases from J, with 5 bases between. The CDR3 consists of 10 residues. DNA for the CDR3: TGCAGCGTTGAACAGGGTGGCTACACCTTC. Translation: CSVEQGGYTF.

In its sample, this clonotype was seen once. This may come from a read error, since a much larger clone is one base off. The rearrangement links TRBV28 to TRBJ1-2; unclear D gene. Germline V gene lookup returns CDR1 MDHEN and CDR2 SYDVKM. The CDR3 contains 13 residues. The CDR3, as DNA: TGTGCCAGCAGTGAAGGTGTCAGGTATGTCTACACCTTC. Translation gives CASSEGVRYVYTF.